The following is a T cell receptor (beta chain) sequence with its context. The sample belongs to a study of blood T cell repertoires in COVID-19. Study in general: The United States, Italy and Spain were the sources of the acute and convalescent COVID-19 samples. T cells, B-cell-depleted T cells, or PBMCs supplied cDNA or gDNA.

Germline CDR1 SGHAT, CDR2 FQNNGV. V lost 5 bases to trimming and J lost 10 bases, with 12 bases between them. The CDR3 has 12 residues. Original processing methods: For nucleated cells, counts were estimated from reference gene primer amplification. Sequencing was performed with immunoSEQ multiplex PCR; in TCRdb, only in-frame clones are kept and a portion is missing. The DNA was the basis for D and trimming; V, J and clone size are from that table. Here the sample spans about 170,000 clones, around 74% being singletons. The chain uses TRBV11-2 and TRBJ2-1, with D possibly being TRBD2 (5 bases). The receptor was derived from a woman at least 80 years old with acute or convalescent COVID-19. The sequenced sample consisted of peripheral blood. The CDR3 is CASSHGVTEQFF. Written as DNA, the CDR3 is TGTGCCAGCAGCCACGGGGTCACCGAGCAGTTCTTC.